This T cell receptor (beta chain) was found in a study of liver allograft versus peripheral blood T cells. Background on the study: In transplanted livers, T cell receptor repertoires were compared with those found in the recipients' peripheral blood.

This CDR3 has 20 residues. Germline-derived CDR1 and CDR2 are MGHDK and SYGVNS. The ends lost 4 bases at V and 7 bases at J; junction bases unmatched: 24. TCRdb itself ran the reads through MiXCR, one entry per CDR3 protein. Among about 14,000 distinct CDR3 sequences, approximately 20% were seen once, and the ten largest hold roughly 6%. This TCR was sampled from a human patient who had a liver transplant. These T cells may partly come from the graft donor. This rearrangement joins TRBV25-1 to TRBJ1-4; TRBD1 matches 7 bases. The CDR3 bases are TGTGCCAGCAGTGCATTCCTGGGCGGGGCAGGGGGTTTTGGCGGTGAAAAACTGTTTTTT. Protein: CASSAFLGGAGGFGGEKLFF.